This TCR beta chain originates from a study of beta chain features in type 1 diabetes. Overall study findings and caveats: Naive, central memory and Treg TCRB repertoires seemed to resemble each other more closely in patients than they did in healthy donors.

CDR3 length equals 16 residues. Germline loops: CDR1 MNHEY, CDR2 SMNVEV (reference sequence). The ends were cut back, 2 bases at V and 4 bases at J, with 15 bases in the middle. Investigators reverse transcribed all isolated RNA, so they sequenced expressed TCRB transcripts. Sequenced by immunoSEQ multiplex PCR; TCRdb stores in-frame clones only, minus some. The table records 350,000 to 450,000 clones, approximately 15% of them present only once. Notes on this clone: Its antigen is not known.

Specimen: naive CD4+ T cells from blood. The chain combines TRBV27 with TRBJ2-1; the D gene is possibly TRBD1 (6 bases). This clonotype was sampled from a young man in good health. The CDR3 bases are TGTGCCAGCAGTTTAGAGGGGGAATGGCAATACAATGAGCAGTTCTTC. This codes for CASSLEGEWQYNEQFF.